These T cell receptor beta chains were read from a single sample in a study of PD-1 blockade in classical Hodgkin lymphoma. Libraries were prepared by immunoSEQ multiplex PCR; TCRdb keeps only in-frame clonotypes and omits some of them. Among tens of thousands of clones listed, 80% were seen once. The sample was peripheral blood mononuclear cells (PBMCs), taken before the second cycle of nivolumab. These receptors were taken from a human donor with classical Hodgkin lymphoma. CDR3s include the opening cysteine and the closing phenylalanine or tryptophan. The D gene is left open where the match is weak. Some rows have no size entry. The others give once, few or many, or a class for an expanded clone.

d_call: -
v_call: TRBV19
j_call: TRBJ2-1
clone_size: -
cdr3_aa: CASSILSGRNEQFF
cdr3_nt: TGTGCCAGTAGTATTTTGTCAGGGAGGAATGAGCAGTTCTTC

d_call: TRBD2
v_call: TRBV4-1
j_call: TRBJ2-2
clone_size: few
cdr3_aa: CASSQATSGTENTGELFF
cdr3_nt: TGCGCCAGCAGCCAGGCGACTAGCGGGACGGAGAACACCGGGGAGCTGTTTTTT

d_call: -
v_call: TRBV2
j_call: TRBJ2-7
clone_size: -
cdr3_aa: CASSERRAGEQYF
cdr3_nt: TGTGCCAGCAGTGAAAGGAGGGCGGGGGAGCAGTACTTC

d_call: -
v_call: TRBV6-1
j_call: TRBJ2-6
clone_size: -
cdr3_aa: CASSEGSGANVLTF
cdr3_nt: TGTGCCAGCAGTGAAGGGTCTGGGGCCAACGTCCTGACTTTC

d_call: -
v_call: TRBV23-1
j_call: TRBJ1-6
clone_size: -
cdr3_aa: CASSQWPGGATNSPLHF
cdr3_nt: TGCGCCAGCAGTCAATGGCCCGGGGGGGCTACAAATTCACCCCTCCACTTT

d_call: -
v_call: TRBV20-1
j_call: TRBJ1-1
clone_size: -
cdr3_aa: CSAGENTEAFF
cdr3_nt: TGCAGTGCTGGGGAGAACACTGAAGCTTTCTTT

d_call: -
v_call: TRBV4-2
j_call: TRBJ1-1
clone_size: few
cdr3_aa: CASSQDGETVAFF
cdr3_nt: TGTGCCAGCAGCCAAGATGGGGAGACAGTAGCTTTCTTT

d_call: -
v_call: TRBV6-6
j_call: TRBJ1-1
clone_size: -
cdr3_aa: CASSYQGFNTEAFF
cdr3_nt: TGTGCCAGCAGTTACCAGGGCTTTAACACTGAAGCTTTCTTT

d_call: -
v_call: TRBV9
j_call: TRBJ2-3
clone_size: -
cdr3_aa: CASSGTRPDTQYF
cdr3_nt: TGTGCCAGCAGCGGAACTAGACCAGATACGCAGTATTTT

d_call: -
v_call: TRBV7-9
j_call: TRBJ2-3
clone_size: -
cdr3_aa: CASRGGAQADTQYF
cdr3_nt: TGTGCCAGCAGAGGGGGGGCCCAAGCAGATACGCAGTATTTT

d_call: TRBD1
v_call: TRBV6-5
j_call: TRBJ1-4
clone_size: -
cdr3_aa: CASRRTGGDEKLFF
cdr3_nt: TGTGCCAGCAGAAGGACAGGGGGTGATGAAAAACTGTTTTTT

d_call: TRBD1
v_call: TRBV11-2
j_call: TRBJ1-2
clone_size: -
cdr3_aa: CASSKIVPTGYGGYTF
cdr3_nt: TGTGCCAGCAGCAAGATTGTACCGACAGGGTACGGTGGCTACACCTTC

d_call: TRBD1
v_call: TRBV4-3
j_call: TRBJ2-7
clone_size: -
cdr3_aa: CASSLDRGVQYF
cdr3_nt: TGCGCCAGCAGCCTGGACAGGGGCGTGCAGTACTTC

d_call: TRBD2
v_call: TRBV5-6
j_call: TRBJ2-3
clone_size: -
cdr3_aa: CASSLGGSPSTDTQYF
cdr3_nt: TGTGCCAGCTCTTTGGGGGGGAGCCCGAGCACAGATACGCAGTATTTT

d_call: -
v_call: TRBV5-4
j_call: TRBJ1-1
clone_size: -
cdr3_aa: CASSLDTLGTEAFF
cdr3_nt: TGTGCCAGCAGCTTGGACACCCTGGGGACTGAAGCTTTCTTT

d_call: -
v_call: TRBV6-5
j_call: TRBJ1-5
clone_size: -
cdr3_aa: CASSWLLNQPQHF
cdr3_nt: TGTGCCAGCAGTTGGCTCCTCAATCAGCCCCAGCATTTT

d_call: TRBD1
v_call: TRBV6-1
j_call: TRBJ1-3
clone_size: once
cdr3_aa: CASSADRGGGNTIYF
cdr3_nt: TGTGCCAGCAGTGCGGACAGGGGAGGTGGAAACACCATATATTTT

d_call: -
v_call: TRBV9
j_call: TRBJ2-1
clone_size: -
cdr3_aa: CASSATFRAALEYNEQFF
cdr3_nt: TGTGCCAGCAGCGCGACTTTCAGGGCTGCCCTCGAGTACAATGAGCAGTTCTTC

d_call: -
v_call: TRBV11-2
j_call: TRBJ1-2
clone_size: -
cdr3_aa: CASSPGYGYTF
cdr3_nt: TGTGCCAGCAGCCCGGGCTATGGCTACACCTTC

d_call: -
v_call: TRBV25-1
j_call: TRBJ1-4
clone_size: once
cdr3_aa: CASSEYIGPRGNEKLFF
cdr3_nt: TGTGCCAGCAGTGAATATATAGGGCCAAGGGGTAATGAAAAACTGTTTTTT

d_call: -
v_call: TRBV7-8
j_call: TRBJ2-7
clone_size: -
cdr3_aa: CASSPYGGPREREQYF
cdr3_nt: TGTGCCAGCAGCCCTTATGGGGGACCGCGGGAACGCGAGCAGTACTTC

d_call: TRBD1
v_call: TRBV18
j_call: TRBJ1-5
clone_size: -
cdr3_aa: CASSPGTANQPQHF
cdr3_nt: TGTGCCAGCTCACCTGGGACAGCGAATCAGCCCCAGCATTTT

d_call: -
v_call: TRBV6-5
j_call: TRBJ1-2
clone_size: -
cdr3_aa: CASRPRGWKNYGYTF
cdr3_nt: TGTGCCAGCCGCCCTCGGGGATGGAAAAACTATGGCTACACCTTC

d_call: TRBD2
v_call: TRBV12-5
j_call: TRBJ2-3
clone_size: -
cdr3_aa: CASGSGLAGTDTQYF
cdr3_nt: TGTGCTAGTGGTTCGGGACTAGCGGGCACAGATACGCAGTATTTT

d_call: -
v_call: TRBV18
j_call: TRBJ1-1
clone_size: -
cdr3_aa: CASSPLGGNTEAFF
cdr3_nt: TGTGCCAGCTCACCACTCGGGGGAAACACTGAAGCTTTCTTT

d_call: -
v_call: TRBV30
j_call: TRBJ2-5
clone_size: once
cdr3_aa: CAWSNGFLAAKQETQYF
cdr3_nt: TGTGCCTGGAGTAATGGGTTCTTGGCTGCTAAACAAGAGACCCAGTACTTC

d_call: TRBD1
v_call: TRBV9
j_call: TRBJ2-5
clone_size: -
cdr3_aa: CASNLGTAQETQYF
cdr3_nt: TGTGCCAGTAACCTAGGGACAGCCCAAGAGACCCAGTACTTC

d_call: -
v_call: TRBV6-1
j_call: TRBJ1-5
clone_size: -
cdr3_aa: CASSERPLYSNQPQHF
cdr3_nt: TGTGCCAGCAGTGAAAGGCCTCTTTATAGCAATCAGCCCCAGCATTTT

d_call: TRBD1
v_call: TRBV10-3
j_call: TRBJ2-3
clone_size: -
cdr3_aa: CAISESGQGLFGTDTQYF
cdr3_nt: TGTGCCATCAGTGAGTCGGGACAGGGGTTATTCGGCACAGATACGCAGTATTTT